One and the same sample provided the 9 T cell receptor beta chains below, sequenced in a study of blood T cell repertoires in COVID-19. Sequenced by immunoSEQ multiplex PCR; TCRdb stores in-frame clones only, minus some. The data show over 250,000 clones, with 89% seen just once and 2.2% held by the top ten. What was sequenced was peripheral blood. These receptors were taken from a middle-aged man with acute or convalescent COVID-19.

The CDR3 DNA is TGTGCCAGCAGCCACCGTCCGGGACAGGGCGCAGATACGCAGTATTTT. This encodes CASSHRPGQGADTQYF. The rearrangement uses TRBV14 and TRBJ2-3; the match to TRBD1 covers 9 bases. Germline values: CDR1 SGHDN, CDR2 FVKESK. The CDR3 is made up of 16 amino acids. J lost 4 bases, V lost 3 bases, and 8 bases had no gene match.

The CDR3 DNA reads TGTGCCAGCAGCTTTAGTCAGGGCCTTGCCACCTTC. Its protein product is CASSFSQGLATF. The chain combines TRBV5-6 with TRBJ1-2, with D perhaps matching TRBD1 (5 bases). The germline V and J ends were trimmed by 2 bases and 13 bases, with 15 bases remaining between them. CDR3 size: 12 residues. Germline CDR1 is SGHDT and CDR2 is YYEEEE.

V gene TRBV7-2 combines with J gene TRBJ1-2; D call uncertain. The CDR3 is made up of 14 amino acids. Germline V lookup: CDR1 SGHTA, CDR2 FQGNSA. V shed 6 bases and J shed 3 bases, with 14 bases lying between them. CDR3 protein: CASSKTGTDYGYTF. The CDR3 DNA sequence: TGTGCCAGCAGTAAGACGGGTACGGACTATGGCTACACCTTC.

The chain carries TRBV4-1 and TRBJ2-1, with 12 nucleotides matching TRBD2. The CDR3 runs to 19 residues. V was pared by 4 bases and J by 2 bases, with 12 bases of the junction left unmatched. Germline V lookup: CDR1 MGHRA, CDR2 YSYEKL. Here the CDR3 DNA reads TGCGCCAGCAGCCCCAGGGCTAGCGGGGGGGATTCGACCTACAATGAGCAGTTCTTC. Its protein product is CASSPRASGGDSTYNEQFF.

The CDR3 DNA reads TGTGCCAGCAGCGCTTCCCAGGGTGCTTTGGGCTACACCTTC. Encoded protein: CASSASQGALGYTF. The genes are TRBV7-9 and TRBJ1-2, with D possibly being TRBD1 (5 bases). V dropped 5 bases and J dropped 8 bases, with 18 bases sitting between them. The germline CDR1 and CDR2 sequences are SEHNR and FQNEAQ (reference sequence). This CDR3 has 14 residues. The complete variable domain, with remaining parts taken from reference TRBV7-9 and TRBJ1-2, reads DTGVSQNPRHKITKRGQNVTFRCDPISEHNRLYWYRQTLGQGPEFLTYFQNEAQLEKSRLLSDRFSAERPKGSFSTLEIQRTEQGDSAMYLCASSASQGALGYTFGSGTRLTVV.

The chain recombines TRBV3-1 (or the pseudogene TRBV3-2) with TRBJ1-1; D is unclear. Germline values: CDR1 LGHDT, CDR2 YNNKEL (reference sequence). The CDR3 covers 16 residues. V gave up 0 bases and J gave up 4 bases, with 15 bases separating them. CDR3 DNA sequence: TGTGCCAGCAGCCAAGAGAACTTTCGAGGAGGCACTGAAGCTTTCTTT. Its protein is CASSQENFRGGTEAFF.

The chain has TRBV19 and TRBJ1-6; TRBD1 is a possible D gene (5 bases). This CDR3 region has 14 residues. V lost 2 bases and J lost 14, with 16 bases in between. Germline lookup yields CDR1 LNHDA and CDR2 SQIVND (reference sequence). CDR3 nucleotide sequence: TGTGCCAGTAGTATAACTGCAGGGCGTGAATCCCTCCACTTT. Translated, it gives CASSITAGRESLHF.

V is TRBV3-1 (or the pseudogene TRBV3-2) and J is TRBJ2-1; 8 nucleotides agree with TRBD1. Unmatched junction bases numbered 6, after V lost 3 bases and J lost 5 bases. Germline assignment: CDR1 LGHDT and CDR2 YNNKEL (reference sequence). The CDR3 totals 15 residues. The CDR3 here is CASSHSDRGDNEQFF. The CDR3 nucleotides are TGTGCCAGCAGCCACTCAGACAGGGGCGACAATGAGCAGTTCTTC.

The gene calls are TRBV19 and TRBJ2-1; TRBD2 is a possible D gene (5 bases). Trimming removed 5 bases from V and 6 bases from J, with 8 bases in between. Germline V gives CDR1 LNHDA, CDR2 SQIVND (reference sequence). The CDR3 is 12 amino acids. CDR3 coding DNA: TGTGCCAGTAGTGCGAGGGCCAATGAGCAGTTCTTC. This gives the protein CASSARANEQFF.